This TCR beta chain was retrieved from a study of T cell changes during pregnancy in multiple sclerosis. Trimming took 6 bases from V and 3 from J; bases not matched to a gene: 14. CDR3 size: 16 residues. The germline V gene has CDR1 KGHSH and CDR2 LQKENI. This table comes from immunoSEQ multiplex PCR, and its TCRdb copy is limited to in-frame clones, with some not included. This repertoire shows some 100,000 clones, 90% to 95% found once; its top ten account for 0.9%. The V and J genes are TRBV18 and TRBJ2-7; 7 bases are shared with TRBD2. The sequencing here drew on peripheral blood, taken before pregnancy. The sequence came from a female donor with multiple sclerosis, enrolled in a pregnancy study. The CDR3 protein is CASSSPTETSVYEQYF. Here the CDR3 DNA reads TGTGCCAGCTCTTCCCCGACAGAAACTAGCGTCTACGAGCAGTACTTC.